This entry is about one T cell receptor (beta chain). Per the original data handling: Researchers report that nucleated cell counts were estimated from reference gene primer amplification. TCRdb's copy holds only in-frame clones and misses some; the assay was immunoSEQ multiplex PCR. The V and J calls and the clone size are those of that table, but D and trimming were determined from the DNA. The sample contains about 160,000 clones, 65% to 90% of which appear only once. The CDR3 has 19 amino acids. Per germline, CDR1 MNHEY and CDR2 SMNVEV (reference sequence). Deletions cut 4 bases from V and 0 bases from J, with 22 bases between. The record originates from a study of blood T cell repertoires in COVID-19. Across the whole study: The analysed material was cDNA or gDNA that came from T cells, B-cell-depleted T cells, or PBMCs.

The receptor was isolated from a man in his sixties or seventies with acute or convalescent COVID-19. The sample taken for sequencing was peripheral blood. The chain employs TRBV27 and TRBJ2-1; D is possibly TRBD1 (6 bases). The CDR3 DNA follows: TGTGCCAGCAGTTCCAGGGGTCATATTGCGGTAAGCTCCTACAATGAGCAGTTCTTC. This sequence encodes CASSSRGHIAVSSYNEQFF.